This entry lists 29 T cell receptor beta chains sequenced from one sample in a study of vaccination effects on CD4 cells after COVID-19. No antigens are known for them. Viral peptide pool expansion of antigen-specific CD4+ T cells preceded sequencing in the ViraFEST assay. With nine to eleven days of culture completed, CD4+ T cells were isolated. No vaccinee had earlier SARS-CoV-2 infection, and nucleocapsid antibodies were negative. Some clones are missing from TCRdb's copy, which holds only in-frame ones; the method was immunoSEQ multiplex PCR. This sample has approximately 50,000 clones, with approximately 75% found just once. This material consisted of CD4+ T cells from PBMCs cultured with HCoV-OC43 spike peptides, taken before COVID-19 vaccination. The subset here: HCoV-OC43 spike overlapping peptide pool stimulation. The receptors originated from a human donor who received a COVID-19 vaccine.

J is TRBJ2-3 and V is TRBV5-5; no definite D call. CDR3 size: 14 residues. CDR1 SGHKS and CDR2 YYEKEE come from the germline V gene (reference sequence). Trimming took 1 base from V and 5 from J, leaving 11 bases between them. This CDR3 is CASSLSALEDTQYF. The CDR3 bases are TGTGCCAGCAGCTTGTCAGCACTTGAAGATACGCAGTATTTT. Drawing the rest from reference TRBV5-5 and TRBJ2-3, the complete variable domain is DAGVTQSPTHLIKTRGQQVTLRCSPISGHKSVSWYQQVLGQGPQFIFQYYEKEERGRGNFPDRFSARQFPNYSSELNVNALLLGDSALYLCASSLSALEDTQYFGPGTRLTVL.

V and J are TRBV2 and TRBJ1-5; D is ambiguous. Trimming took 6 bases from V and 0 from J, leaving 9 bases between them. There are 14 residues in the CDR3. The germline V gene has CDR1 SNHLY and CDR2 FYNNEI. The chain's CDR3 is CASREGYSNQPQHF. In nucleotides, the CDR3 is TGTGCCAGCAGAGAGGGATATAGCAATCAGCCCCAGCATTTT.

This clone was seen a handful of times. The rearrangement joins TRBV27 to TRBJ2-7, with D tentatively TRBD1 (6 bases). The CDR3 runs to 14 residues. The ends were cut back, 10 bases at V and 3 bases at J, with 19 bases in the middle. The germline V gene encodes CDR1 MNHEY and CDR2 SMNVEV (reference sequence). CDR3 bases: TGTGCCACCCAAGACCGGGACACCCGCTACGAGCAGTACGTC. Translation gives CATQDRDTRYEQYV.

This chain joins TRBV2 and TRBJ1-6, with TRBD1 identical over 7 bases. After removal of 11 bases from V and 7 bases from J, the junction contained 8 bases not matched to a gene. The germline gives CDR1 SNHLY, CDR2 FYNNEI. The CDR3 extends over 13 amino acids. This CDR3 is CAGRGTANSPLHF. In DNA, the CDR3 is TGTGCCGGGAGGGGGACAGCGAATTCACCCCTCCACTTT.

The chain joins TRBV5-6 to TRBJ2-7, with TRBD2 identical over 7 bases. Germline loops: CDR1 SGHDT, CDR2 YYEEEE. The CDR3 loop spans 16 amino acids. With 4 bases clipped from V and 3 bases from J, the junction kept 13 bases outside the gene matches. The CDR3 region is CASSPFLLAEIYEQYV. The CDR3 bases are TGTGCCAGCAGCCCCTTCCTCCTAGCGGAGATCTACGAGCAGTACGTC.

V is TRBV18 and J is TRBJ1-4; no clear D. Germline CDR1 and CDR2: KGHSH and LQKENI. This CDR3 has 16 amino acids. V was shortened by 2 bases and J by 3 bases, with 13 bases between the two germline ends. The CDR3 region has the DNA TGTGCCAGCTCACCAAATTCCGGGTCGGCTAATGAAAAACTGTTTTTT. Amino acids: CASSPNSGSANEKLFF. The full variable domain, rest sourced from reference TRBV18 and TRBJ1-4, is NAGVMQNPRHLVRRRGQEARLRCSPMKGHSHVYWYRQLPEEGLKFMVYLQKENIIDESGMPKERFSAEFPKEGPSILRIQQVVRGDSAAYFCASSPNSGSANEKLFFGSGTQLSVL.

The chain joins TRBV20-1 to TRBJ1-1; D gene unclear. V was cut by 3 bases and J by 11 bases, with 13 bases left in between. CDR3 length equals 11 residues. Germline CDR1 reads DFQATT; CDR2 reads SNEGSKA (reference sequence). The CDR3 bases are TGCAGTGCTAGGTCTCCTCGCGGGGCTTTCTTT. Translation: CSARSPRGAFF.

This clone occurred a few times. V and J are TRBV12-3 or TRBV12-4 and TRBJ2-2; a possible D gene is TRBD2 (5 bases). The CDR3 is 13 amino acids. With 1 base removed from V and 7 bases from J, the gap between germline ends came to 7 bases. The CDR3, as DNA: TGTGCCAGCAGTTTAGTAGCGAACGGGGAGCTGTTTTTT. Protein sequence: CASSLVANGELFF.

V is TRBV5-1 and J is TRBJ2-5; maybe TRBD2 (5 bases). V lost 5 bases, J lost 5 bases, and 10 bases lay in between. The CDR3 loop spans 12 amino acids. Looked up from germline, CDR1 is SGHRS and CDR2 is YFSETQ. The CDR3 region is CASRLEAETQYF. DNA for the CDR3: TGCGCCAGCAGGCTGGAGGCGGAGACCCAGTACTTC.

This chain links TRBV2 with TRBJ1-5; D not certain. The CDR3 runs to 14 residues. The V end lost 1 base, the J end lost 6 bases, and 10 bases lay between the germline ends. From germline, CDR1 is SNHLY and CDR2 FYNNEI. The CDR3 sequence: CASSEESGAQPQHF. CDR3 coding DNA: TGTGCCAGCAGTGAAGAATCGGGAGCTCAGCCCCAGCATTTT.

The V and J genes are TRBV28 and TRBJ1-1, with D tentatively TRBD1 (5 bases). V was shortened by 7 bases and J by 5 bases, with 14 bases between the two germline ends. This CDR3 spans 13 amino acids. The germline V gene has CDR1 MDHEN and CDR2 SYDVKM. The CDR3 sequence: CASTWRGGTEAFF. CDR3 nucleotide sequence: TGTGCCAGCACCTGGAGGGGCGGGACTGAAGCTTTCTTT.

The chain employs TRBV28 and TRBJ1-2; TRBD1 might be the D (5 bases). The length of the CDR3 is 13 residues. Germline V CDR1 and CDR2: MDHEN, SYDVKM. V lost 8 bases, J lost 0 bases, and 10 bases lay in between. DNA for the CDR3: TGTGCCAGCGCAGGGAACTCTAACTATGGCTACACCTTC. This sequence encodes CASAGNSNYGYTF.

This clone was recorded a few times. CDR3 sequence reads: CASSVEENTIYF. In nucleotides, the CDR3 is TGTGCCAGCAGCGTAGAAGAAAACACCATATATTTT. The rearrangement uses TRBV9 and TRBJ1-3; D remains ambiguous. This CDR3 is built from 12 residues. Trimming stripped 0 bases from V and 6 bases from J, with 4 bases between. The V gene's germline CDR1 is SGDLS and CDR2 YYNGEE.

This clone was recorded once. This chain joins TRBV7-2 and TRBJ1-5; weak D call: TRBD1 (6 bases). The V gene lost 1 base and the J gene lost 2 bases, with 15 bases spanning the gap. Germline values: CDR1 SGHTA, CDR2 FQGNSA. This CDR3 comprises 17 residues. The CDR3 loop reads CASSLDTLEGGNQPQHF. The CDR3 DNA reads as TGTGCCAGCAGCTTAGATACCCTCGAGGGGGGCAATCAGCCCCAGCATTTT.

This sequence joins TRBV11-3 and TRBJ1-1; D may be TRBD1 (5 bases). V was shortened by 1 base and J by 5 bases, with 11 bases between the two germline ends. Germline CDR1 reads SGHNT; CDR2 reads YENEEA. This CDR3 region has 14 residues. The CDR3 bases are TGTGCCAGCAGCTTAGGCCCAGGGCCTACTGAAGCTTTCTTT. As protein: CASSLGPGPTEAFF.

The genes are TRBV10-1 and TRBJ2-2, with TRBD1 identical over 9 bases. CDR3 length: 16 residues. Germline V gene lookup returns CDR1 WNHNN and CDR2 SYGVQD (reference sequence). J lost 4 bases, V lost 1 base, and 4 bases had no gene match. CDR3 in amino acids: CASSEWTGATTGELFF. CDR3 bases: TGCGCCAGCAGTGAGTGGACAGGGGCTACCACCGGGGAGCTGTTTTTT.

The rearrangement joins TRBV11-3 to TRBJ2-1; 8 bases agree with TRBD1. The length of the CDR3 is 15 residues. The germline V gene has CDR1 SGHNT and CDR2 YENEEA. The V gene end was trimmed by 1 base and the J gene end by 7 bases; junction bases not matched to a gene: 6. The CDR3: CASSLGQGARNEQFF. CDR3 DNA: TGTGCCAGCAGCTTAGGGCAGGGGGCGCGGAATGAGCAGTTCTTC.

This clone was counted a few times. The V call is TRBV10-1, the J call TRBJ1-1, with D unresolved. This CDR3 spans 14 amino acids. The V gene lost 0 bases and the J gene lost 2 bases, with 7 bases spanning the gap. The V gene's germline CDR1 is WNHNN and CDR2 SYGVQD (reference sequence). The CDR3 is CASSESTGNTEAFF. In nucleotides, the CDR3 is TGCGCCAGCAGTGAGTCGACGGGTAACACTGAAGCTTTCTTT.

V gene TRBV6-1 combines with J gene TRBJ2-7; unclear D gene. V was trimmed by 3 bases and J by 2 bases, leaving 2 bases between them. The CDR3 runs to 11 residues. Looked up from germline, CDR1 is MNHNS and CDR2 is SASEGT. CDR3 protein: CASSEPYEQYV. The CDR3 DNA is TGTGCCAGCAGTGAGCCCTACGAGCAGTACGTC.

The gene calls are TRBV20-1 and TRBJ1-5, with 9 bases matching TRBD1. Trimming at V came to 3 bases and at J to 6 bases, leaving 9 bases not matched to a gene. The CDR3 extends over 15 amino acids. In germline, CDR1 is DFQATT, CDR2 SNEGSKA (reference sequence). The CDR3 region is CSASAGTGISQPQHF. The CDR3 DNA reads as TGCAGTGCTAGTGCCGGGACAGGGATAAGTCAGCCCCAGCATTTT.

The chain has TRBV6-2 or TRBV6-3 and TRBJ1-5, with TRBD1 as a possible D gene (5 bases). This CDR3 comprises 15 residues. V lost 2 bases to trimming and J lost 4 bases, with 12 bases between them. CDR1 and CDR2 (germline): MNHEY, SVGEGT. The CDR3 DNA sequence: TGTGCCAGCAGTTACCACACCCCAGGGAATCAGCCCCAGCATTTT. It codes for CASSYHTPGNQPQHF.

V usage is TRBV18 and J usage is TRBJ1-6; D unresolved. The germline gives CDR1 KGHSH, CDR2 LQKENI. CDR3 size: 13 residues. Trimming removed 3 bases from V and 12 bases from J, with 12 bases in between. This CDR3 reads CASSPDISQPLHF. The CDR3 region has the DNA TGTGCCAGCTCACCCGACATCTCTCAACCCCTCCACTTT.

This clone occurred a few times. This rearrangement joins TRBV7-3 to TRBJ2-1; D perhaps matches TRBD1 (5 bases). The CDR3 contains 16 residues. V lost 5 bases to trimming and J lost 2 bases, with 16 bases between them. The germline gives CDR1 SGHTA, CDR2 FQGTGA. The CDR3 spells CASSPQGALTYNEQFF. For the CDR3, the DNA is TGTGCCAGCAGCCCCCAGGGCGCGTTGACCTACAATGAGCAGTTCTTC.

This clone was seen a handful of times. The chain couples TRBV4-1 to TRBJ1-6; D is undetermined. The CDR3 is 17 amino acids. The V end was cut by 0 bases, the J end by 0 bases, with 9 bases between. Germline CDR1 is MGHRA and CDR2 is YSYEKL. CDR3 in amino acids: CASSQEQSSSYNSPLHF. CDR3 nucleotides: TGCGCCAGCAGCCAAGAACAGTCAAGCTCCTATAATTCACCCCTCCACTTT.

Written as DNA, the CDR3 is TGTGCCAGCAGCCGGACAGCGGGGGGGCAGGAAGATACGCAGTATTTT. Translated: CASSRTAGGQEDTQYF. The J gene is TRBJ2-3, the V gene TRBV9; 10 bases agree with TRBD2. Trimming at V came to 4 bases and at J to 5 bases, leaving 10 bases not matched to a gene. The germline V gene has CDR1 SGDLS and CDR2 YYNGEE. The CDR3 runs 16 residues.

The chain joins TRBV6-6 to TRBJ1-2; D not certain. CDR1 and CDR2 (germline): MNHNY, SVGAGI (reference sequence). The CDR3 is 13 amino acids. Between the trimmed V and J ends, which lost 6 bases and 1 base, there was a span of 9 bases. Here the CDR3 reads CASRLRLNYGYTF. CDR3 sequence (DNA): TGTGCCAGCAGGCTACGGCTTAACTATGGCTACACCTTC.

Here the CDR3 reads CASSSRGELYNEQFF. The CDR3 DNA is TGTGCCAGCAGCTCGCGGGGGGAACTCTACAATGAGCAGTTCTTC. The rearrangement links TRBV7-2 to TRBJ2-1; 8 bases are shared with TRBD2. Germline CDR1 and CDR2: SGHTA and FQGNSA. Trimming removed 4 bases from V and 3 bases from J; junction bases left unmatched: 5. This CDR3 spans 15 amino acids.

V is TRBV19 and J is TRBJ1-5; 7 bases agree with TRBD1. Germline V gene sequence: CDR1 LNHDA, CDR2 SQIVND (reference sequence). V was pared by 4 bases and J by 4 bases, with 7 bases of the junction left unmatched. This CDR3 is 15 amino acids long. The chain's CDR3 is CASSTATGLNQPQHF. The CDR3 DNA is TGTGCCAGTAGTACGGCGACAGGGCTGAATCAGCCCCAGCATTTT.

In this sample, this clone turned up once. This chain joins TRBV3-1 (or the pseudogene TRBV3-2) and TRBJ2-6; the D is unclear. The CDR3 is made up of 17 amino acids. V was pared by 4 bases and J by 0 bases, with 13 bases between. Germline V gives CDR1 LGHDT, CDR2 YNNKEL (reference sequence). As DNA, the CDR3 is TGTGCCAGCAGCCGCCGGGCTTTCGGCTCTGGGGCCAACGTCCTGACTTTC. Protein sequence: CASSRRAFGSGANVLTF.